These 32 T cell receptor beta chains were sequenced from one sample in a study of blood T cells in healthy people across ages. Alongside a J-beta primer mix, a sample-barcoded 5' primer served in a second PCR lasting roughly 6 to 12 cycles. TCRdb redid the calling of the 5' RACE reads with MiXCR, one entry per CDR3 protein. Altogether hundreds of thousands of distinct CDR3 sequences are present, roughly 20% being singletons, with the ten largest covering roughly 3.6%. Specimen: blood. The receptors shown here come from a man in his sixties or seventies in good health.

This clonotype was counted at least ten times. CDR3 in amino acids: CSVGLAGPQETQYF. The DNA of the CDR3 is TGCAGCGTTGGACTAGCGGGACCCCAAGAGACCCAGTACTTC. This chain links TRBV29-1 with TRBJ2-5; 11 nucleotides agree with TRBD2. From germline, CDR1 is SQVTM and CDR2 ANQGSEA. The CDR3 has 14 residues. Trimming took 4 bases from V and 1 from J; bases not matched to a gene: 2.

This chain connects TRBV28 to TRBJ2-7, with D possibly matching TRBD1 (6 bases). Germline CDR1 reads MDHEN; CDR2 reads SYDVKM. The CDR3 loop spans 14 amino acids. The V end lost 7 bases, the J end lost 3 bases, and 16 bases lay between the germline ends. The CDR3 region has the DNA TGTGCCAGCACCGTGACAGGATATCGCTACGAGCAGTACTTC. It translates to CASTVTGYRYEQYF. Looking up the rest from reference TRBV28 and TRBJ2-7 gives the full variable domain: DVKVTQSSRYLVKRTGEKVFLECVQDMDHENMFWYRQDPGLGLRLIYFSYDVKMKEKGDIPEGYSVSREKKERFSLILESASTNQTSMYLCASTVTGYRYEQYFGPGTRLTVT.

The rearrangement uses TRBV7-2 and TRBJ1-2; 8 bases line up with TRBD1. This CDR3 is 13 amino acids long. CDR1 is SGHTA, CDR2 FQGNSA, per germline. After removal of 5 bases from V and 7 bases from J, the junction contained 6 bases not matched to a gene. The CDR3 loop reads CASSADRAAGYTF. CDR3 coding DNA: TGTGCCAGCAGCGCGGACAGGGCCGCTGGCTACACCTTC.

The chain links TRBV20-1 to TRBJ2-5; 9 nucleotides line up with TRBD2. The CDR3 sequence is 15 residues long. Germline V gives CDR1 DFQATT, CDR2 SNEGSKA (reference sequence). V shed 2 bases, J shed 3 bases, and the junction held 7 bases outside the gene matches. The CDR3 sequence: CSARKVSGSEETQYF. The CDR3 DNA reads TGCAGTGCTAGAAAGGTTAGCGGGAGTGAAGAGACCCAGTACTTC.

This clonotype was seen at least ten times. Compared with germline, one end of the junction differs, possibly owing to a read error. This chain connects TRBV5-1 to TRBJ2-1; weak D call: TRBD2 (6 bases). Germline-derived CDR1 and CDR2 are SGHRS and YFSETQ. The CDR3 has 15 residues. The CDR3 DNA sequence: TGTGCCAGCAGCTTAACCGGGAGCTCCTACAATGAGCAGTTCTTC. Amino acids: CASSLTGSSYNEQFF.

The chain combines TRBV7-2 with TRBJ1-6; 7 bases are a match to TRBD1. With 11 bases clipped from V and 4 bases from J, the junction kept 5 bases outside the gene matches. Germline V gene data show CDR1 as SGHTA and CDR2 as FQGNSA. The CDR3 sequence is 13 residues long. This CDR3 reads CAAQGGYNSPLHF. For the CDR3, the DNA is TGTGCCGCCCAGGGGGGTTATAATTCACCCCTCCACTTT.

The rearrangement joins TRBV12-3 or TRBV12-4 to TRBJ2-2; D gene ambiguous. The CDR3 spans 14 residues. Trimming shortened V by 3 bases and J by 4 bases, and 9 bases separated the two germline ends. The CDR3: CASSFAYRTGELFF. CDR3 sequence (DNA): TGTGCCAGCAGTTTTGCCTATCGCACCGGGGAGCTGTTTTTT.

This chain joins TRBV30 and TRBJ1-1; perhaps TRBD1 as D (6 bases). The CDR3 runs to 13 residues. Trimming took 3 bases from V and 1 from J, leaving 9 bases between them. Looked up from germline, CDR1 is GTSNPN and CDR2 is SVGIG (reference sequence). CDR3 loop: CAWRKGGNTEAFF. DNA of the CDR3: TGTGCCTGGAGGAAGGGGGGGAACACTGAAGCTTTCTTT.

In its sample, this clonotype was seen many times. The chain's CDR3 is CSAATSGYNEQFF. The CDR3 DNA follows: TGCAGTGCCGCGACTAGCGGTTACAATGAGCAGTTCTTC. The gene calls are TRBV20-1 and TRBJ2-1; 9 nucleotides align to TRBD2. The CDR3 runs 13 residues. Losses at the gene ends were 6 bases for V and 4 bases for J; bases not matched to a gene: 4. Looked up from germline, CDR1 is DFQATT and CDR2 is SNEGSKA (reference sequence).

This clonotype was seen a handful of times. For the CDR3, the DNA is TGTGCCAGCAGCCAAATGGACTCTGGCACAGATACGCAGTATTTT. The encoded protein is CASSQMDSGTDTQYF. This chain links TRBV14 with TRBJ2-3, with D tentatively TRBD2 (5 bases). The CDR3 runs to 15 residues. CDR1 is SGHDN and CDR2 is FVKESK in the germline V gene. V was trimmed by 2 bases and J by 1 base, leaving 10 bases between them.

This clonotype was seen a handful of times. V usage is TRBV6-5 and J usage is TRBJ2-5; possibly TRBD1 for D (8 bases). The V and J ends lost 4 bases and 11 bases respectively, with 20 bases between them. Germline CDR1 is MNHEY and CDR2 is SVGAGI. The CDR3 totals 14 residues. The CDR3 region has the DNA TGTGCCAGCAGTTCCTGGCAGGGGGCGGGGGAGCAGTACTTC. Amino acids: CASSSWQGAGEQYF.

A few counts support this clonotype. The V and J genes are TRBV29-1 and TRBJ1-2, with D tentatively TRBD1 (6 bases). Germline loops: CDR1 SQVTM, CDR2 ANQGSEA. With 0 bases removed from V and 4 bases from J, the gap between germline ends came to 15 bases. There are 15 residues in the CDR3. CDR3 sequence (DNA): TGCAGCGTTGAAGATCCTCGGGACATGATCTATGGCTACACCTTC. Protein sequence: CSVEDPRDMIYGYTF.

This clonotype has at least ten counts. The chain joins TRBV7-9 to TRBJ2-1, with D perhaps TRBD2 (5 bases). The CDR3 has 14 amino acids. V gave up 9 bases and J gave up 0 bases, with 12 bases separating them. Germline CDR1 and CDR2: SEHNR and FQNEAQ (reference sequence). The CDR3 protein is CASFLGSSYNEQFF. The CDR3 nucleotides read TGTGCCAGTTTCCTAGGGAGCTCCTACAATGAGCAGTTCTTC.

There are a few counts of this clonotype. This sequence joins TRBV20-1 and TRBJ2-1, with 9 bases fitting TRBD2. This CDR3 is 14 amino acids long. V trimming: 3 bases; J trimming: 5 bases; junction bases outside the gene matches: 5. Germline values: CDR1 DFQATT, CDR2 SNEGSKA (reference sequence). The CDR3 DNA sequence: TGCAGTGCTAGTACCAGCGGGAGGAACAATGAGCAGTTCTTC. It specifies CSASTSGRNNEQFF.

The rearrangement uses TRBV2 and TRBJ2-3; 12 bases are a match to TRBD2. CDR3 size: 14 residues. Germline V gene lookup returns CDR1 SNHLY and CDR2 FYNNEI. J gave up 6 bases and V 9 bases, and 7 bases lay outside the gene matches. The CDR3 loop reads CARGGLAGLDTQYF. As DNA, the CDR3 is TGTGCCAGGGGTGGACTAGCGGGATTGGATACGCAGTATTTT.

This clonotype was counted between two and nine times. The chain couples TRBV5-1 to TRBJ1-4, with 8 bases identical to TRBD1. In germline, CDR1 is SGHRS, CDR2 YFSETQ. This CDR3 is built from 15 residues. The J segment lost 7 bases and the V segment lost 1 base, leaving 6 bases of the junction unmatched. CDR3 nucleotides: TGCGCCAGCAGCTTGAACCAGGGGGCCGGTGAAAAACTGTTTTTT. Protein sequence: CASSLNQGAGEKLFF. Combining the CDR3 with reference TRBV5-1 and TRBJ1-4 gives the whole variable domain KAGVTQTPRYLIKTRGQQVTLSCSPISGHRSVSWYQQTPGQGLQFLFEYFSETQRNKGNFPGRFSGRQFSNSRSEMNVSTLELGDSALYLCASSLNQGAGEKLFFGSGTQLSVL.

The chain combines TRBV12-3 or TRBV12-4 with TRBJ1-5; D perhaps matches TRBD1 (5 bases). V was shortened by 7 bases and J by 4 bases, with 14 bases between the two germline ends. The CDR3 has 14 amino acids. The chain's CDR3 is CASTWDGGNQPQHF. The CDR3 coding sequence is TGTGCCAGCACCTGGGACGGGGGTAATCAGCCCCAGCATTTT.

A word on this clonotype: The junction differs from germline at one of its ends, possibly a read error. CDR3 amino acids: CTSSTQGRGVNTEAFF. The CDR3 nucleotides are TGCACCAGCAGCACACAGGGGCGGGGGGTGAACACTGAAGCCTTCTTT. The chain has TRBV5-1 and TRBJ1-1, with TRBD1 identical over 7 bases. The CDR3 totals 16 residues. Germline CDR1 SGHRS, CDR2 YFSETQ.

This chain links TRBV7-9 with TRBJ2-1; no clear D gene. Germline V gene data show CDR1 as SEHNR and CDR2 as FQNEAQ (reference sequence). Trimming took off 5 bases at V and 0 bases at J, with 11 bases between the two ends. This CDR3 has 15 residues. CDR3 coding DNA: TGTGCCAGCAGCAGGAACCCGAGCTCCTACAATGAGCAGTTCTTC. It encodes CASSRNPSSYNEQFF.

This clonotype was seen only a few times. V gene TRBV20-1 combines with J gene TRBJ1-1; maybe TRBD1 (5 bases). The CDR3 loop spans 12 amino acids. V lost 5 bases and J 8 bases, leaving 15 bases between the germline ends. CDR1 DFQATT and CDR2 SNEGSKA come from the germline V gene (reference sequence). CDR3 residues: CSAYAPGPEAFF. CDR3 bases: TGCAGTGCTTACGCCCCAGGGCCAGAAGCTTTCTTT.

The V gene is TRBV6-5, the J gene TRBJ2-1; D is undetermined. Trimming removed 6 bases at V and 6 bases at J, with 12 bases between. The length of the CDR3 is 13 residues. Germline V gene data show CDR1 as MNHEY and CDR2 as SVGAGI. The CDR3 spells CASSAPGRNEQFF. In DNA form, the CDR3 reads TGTGCCAGCAGCGCCCCCGGGCGCAATGAGCAGTTCTTC.

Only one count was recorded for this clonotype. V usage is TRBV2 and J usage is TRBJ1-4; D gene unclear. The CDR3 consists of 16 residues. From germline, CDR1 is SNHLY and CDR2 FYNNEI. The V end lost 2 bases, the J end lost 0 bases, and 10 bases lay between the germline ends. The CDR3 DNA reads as TGTGCCAGCAGTGAACGGCTACCTGCAACTAATGAAAAACTGTTTTTT. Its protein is CASSERLPATNEKLFF.

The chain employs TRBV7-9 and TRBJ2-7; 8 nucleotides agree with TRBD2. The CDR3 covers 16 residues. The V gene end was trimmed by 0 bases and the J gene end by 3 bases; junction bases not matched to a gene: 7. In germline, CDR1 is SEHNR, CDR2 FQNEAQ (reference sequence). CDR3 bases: TGTGCCAGCAGCTTAGCGATCGGGACTAGAAGCTACGAGCAGTACTTC. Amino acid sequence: CASSLAIGTRSYEQYF.

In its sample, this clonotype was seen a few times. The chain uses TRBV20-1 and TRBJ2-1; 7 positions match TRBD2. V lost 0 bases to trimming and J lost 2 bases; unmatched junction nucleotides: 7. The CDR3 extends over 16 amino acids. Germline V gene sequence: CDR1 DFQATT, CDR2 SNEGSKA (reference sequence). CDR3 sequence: CSARDRRAGTYNEQFF. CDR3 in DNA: TGCAGTGCTAGAGACCGGAGAGCGGGGACCTACAATGAGCAGTTCTTC.

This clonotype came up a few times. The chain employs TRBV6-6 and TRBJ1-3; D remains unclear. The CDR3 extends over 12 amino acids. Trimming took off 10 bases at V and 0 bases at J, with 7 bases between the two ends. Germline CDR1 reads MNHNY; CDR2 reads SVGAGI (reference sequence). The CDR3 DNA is TGTGCCATTAGGAGCTCTGGAAACACCATATATTTT. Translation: CAIRSSGNTIYF.

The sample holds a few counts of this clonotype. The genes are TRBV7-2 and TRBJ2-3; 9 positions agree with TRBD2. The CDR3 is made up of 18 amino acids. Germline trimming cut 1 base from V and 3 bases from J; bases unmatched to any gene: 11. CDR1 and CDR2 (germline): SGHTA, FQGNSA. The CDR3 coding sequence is TGTGCCAGCAGCTTAGGACTCCGCGGGAGGGCCTTTACAGATACGCAGTATTTT. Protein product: CASSLGLRGRAFTDTQYF.

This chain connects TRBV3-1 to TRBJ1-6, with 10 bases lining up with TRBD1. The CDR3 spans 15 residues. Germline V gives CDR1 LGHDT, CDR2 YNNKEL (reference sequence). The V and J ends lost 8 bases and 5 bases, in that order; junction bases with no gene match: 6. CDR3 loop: CASQGTGANNSPLHF. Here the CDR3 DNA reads TGTGCCAGCCAAGGGACAGGGGCAAATAATTCACCCCTCCACTTT.

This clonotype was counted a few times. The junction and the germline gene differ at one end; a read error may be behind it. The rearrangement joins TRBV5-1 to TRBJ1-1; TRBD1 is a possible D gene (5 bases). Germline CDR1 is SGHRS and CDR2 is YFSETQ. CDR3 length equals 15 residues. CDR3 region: CASSLSGGALAEAFF. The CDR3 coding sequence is TGCGCCAGCAGCTTAAGTGGAGGGGCATTAGCTGAGGCTTTCTTT.

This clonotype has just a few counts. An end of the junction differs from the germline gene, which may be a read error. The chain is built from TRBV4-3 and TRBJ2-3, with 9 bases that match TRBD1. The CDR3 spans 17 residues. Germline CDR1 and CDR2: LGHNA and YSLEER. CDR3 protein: CASSQADRGFSIDTQYF. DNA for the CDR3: TGCGCCAGCAGCCAGGCCGACAGGGGGTTTAGCATAGATACGCAGTATTTT.

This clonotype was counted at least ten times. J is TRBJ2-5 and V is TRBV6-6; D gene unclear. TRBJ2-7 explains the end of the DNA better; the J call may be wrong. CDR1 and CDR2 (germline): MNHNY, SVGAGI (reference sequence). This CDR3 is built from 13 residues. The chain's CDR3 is CASSYSGHYEQYF. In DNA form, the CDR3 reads TGTGCCAGCAGTTACTCGGGCCACTACGAGCAGTACTTC.

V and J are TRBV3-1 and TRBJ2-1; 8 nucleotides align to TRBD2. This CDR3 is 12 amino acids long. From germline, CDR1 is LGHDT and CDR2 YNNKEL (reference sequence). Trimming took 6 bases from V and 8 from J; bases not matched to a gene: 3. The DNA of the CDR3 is TGTGCCAGCAGAGCGGGAGATTATGAGCAGTTCTTC. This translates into CASRAGDYEQFF.

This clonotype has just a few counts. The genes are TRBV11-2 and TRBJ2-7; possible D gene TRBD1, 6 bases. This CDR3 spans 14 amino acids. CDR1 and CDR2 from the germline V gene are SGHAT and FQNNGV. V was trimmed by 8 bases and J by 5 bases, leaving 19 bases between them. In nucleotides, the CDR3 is TGTGCCAGCTTAGCCTCACACAGGGTCCACGAGCAGTACTTC. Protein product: CASLASHRVHEQYF.